These 8 T cell receptor beta chains share one sample of origin, sequenced in a study of cytomegalovirus exposure and HLA in healthy donors. The primer mix had 60 Vbeta and 13 Jbeta primers. The data were produced by immunoSEQ multiplex PCR, yet TCRdb's version contains in-frame clones alone and is incomplete. The table lists some 170,000 clones, 80% of them singletons. Sequences were obtained from PBMCs. Receptors originate from a woman between 50 and 59 years old in good health and CMV-seronegative.

The V gene is TRBV6-5, the J gene TRBJ1-6, with 8 bases lining up with TRBD1. J was trimmed by 9 bases and V by 6 bases; bases with no gene match: 10. CDR1 and CDR2 (germline): MNHEY, SVGAGI. The CDR3 covers 15 residues. CDR3 in amino acids: CASRRIDRGLSPLHF. CDR3 sequence (DNA): TGTGCCAGCAGAAGGATCGACAGGGGACTTTCACCCCTCCACTTT.

The CDR3 here is CATKELAGVYEQFF. The CDR3 nucleotides read TGTGCCACGAAGGAACTGGCGGGAGTATATGAGCAGTTCTTC. The genes are TRBV27 and TRBJ2-1; 7 nucleotides match TRBD2. The CDR3 loop spans 14 amino acids. J lost 8 bases, V lost 10 bases, and 14 bases had no gene match. The germline V gene has CDR1 MNHEY and CDR2 SMNVEV (reference sequence).

The gene calls are TRBV6-6 and TRBJ1-2; weak D call: TRBD1 (6 bases). The CDR3 length is 13 residues. In germline, CDR1 is MNHNY, CDR2 SVGAGI (reference sequence). The V end lost 3 bases, the J end lost 7 bases, and 12 bases lay between the germline ends. CDR3 amino acids: CASSYDRTVGYTF. CDR3 nucleotides: TGTGCCAGCAGTTATGACCGGACAGTTGGCTACACCTTC.

This clone turned up a few times. This chain links TRBV5-1 with TRBJ2-1; maybe TRBD1 (6 bases). The CDR3 is 15 amino acids. Germline values: CDR1 SGHRS, CDR2 YFSETQ. Trimming removed 0 bases at V and 5 bases at J, with 12 bases between. CDR3 amino acids: CASSLDGQGNNEQFF. The CDR3 DNA reads as TGCGCCAGCAGCTTGGATGGGCAGGGGAACAATGAGCAGTTCTTC.

This chain uses TRBV19 with TRBJ2-3; D remains ambiguous. This CDR3 is 11 amino acids long. The germline V and J ends were trimmed by 5 bases and 7 bases, with 7 bases remaining between them. CDR1 is LNHDA, CDR2 SQIVND, per germline (reference sequence). The CDR3 here is CASSAGNTQYF. The CDR3 DNA reads as TGTGCCAGTAGTGCAGGCAATACGCAGTATTTT.

The chain couples TRBV27 to TRBJ1-2; TRBD1 matches 7 bases. J was trimmed by 6 bases and V by 5 bases; bases with no gene match: 15. The CDR3 runs 16 residues. Germline V lookup: CDR1 MNHEY, CDR2 SMNVEV (reference sequence). The CDR3 loop reads CASSLMIPDRVNGYTF. The CDR3 DNA follows: TGTGCCAGCAGTCTAATGATACCCGACAGGGTGAATGGCTACACCTTC.

With respect to this clone: A read error may produce the germline difference seen at one junction end. CDR3 in DNA: TGTTCCAGCAGCTTAGGTGTCAGGGGACTGTTTTTT. This encodes CSSSLGVRGLFF. V usage is TRBV7-9 and J usage is TRBJ1-4, with D tentatively TRBD1 (6 bases). CDR1 is SEHNR, CDR2 FQNEAQ, per germline (reference sequence). This CDR3 has 12 residues.

This clone was counted between two and nine times. This chain connects TRBV6-1 to TRBJ1-1, with 10 bases fitting TRBD1. From germline, CDR1 is MNHNS and CDR2 SASEGT. CDR3 length: 15 amino acids. V lost 7 bases to trimming and J lost 7 bases; unmatched junction nucleotides: 12. As DNA, the CDR3 is TGTGCCAGCATAGGAGAGACAGGGGGCGAGTTTGAAGCTTTCTTT. Its translation is CASIGETGGEFEAFF.